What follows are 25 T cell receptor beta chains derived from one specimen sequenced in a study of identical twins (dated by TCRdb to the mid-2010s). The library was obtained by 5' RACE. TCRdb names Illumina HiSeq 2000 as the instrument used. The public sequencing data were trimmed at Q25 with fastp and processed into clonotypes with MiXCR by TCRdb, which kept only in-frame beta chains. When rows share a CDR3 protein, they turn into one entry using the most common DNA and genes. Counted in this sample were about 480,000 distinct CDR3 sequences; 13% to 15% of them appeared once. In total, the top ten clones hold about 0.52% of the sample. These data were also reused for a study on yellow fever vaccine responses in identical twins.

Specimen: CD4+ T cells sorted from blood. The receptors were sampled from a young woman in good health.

CDR3 sequence (DNA): TGTGCCAGCAGTCCAAATCTAGCCTCCACAGATACGCAGTATTTT. This gives the protein CASSPNLASTDTQYF. The V call is TRBV7-2, the J call TRBJ2-3; the D gene is possibly TRBD2 (5 bases). CDR3 length: 15 residues. The V gene lost 6 bases and the J gene lost 2 bases, with 15 bases spanning the gap. Looked up from germline, CDR1 is SGHTA and CDR2 is FQGNSA.

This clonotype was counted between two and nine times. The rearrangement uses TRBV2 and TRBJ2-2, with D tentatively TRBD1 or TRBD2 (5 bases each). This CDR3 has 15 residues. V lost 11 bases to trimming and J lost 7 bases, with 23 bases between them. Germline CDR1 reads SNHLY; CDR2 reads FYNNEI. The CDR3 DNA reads TGTGCCGGGGTTATAGCCGGGGCCGGCGGCGGGGAGCTGTTTTTT. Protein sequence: CAGVIAGAGGGELFF.

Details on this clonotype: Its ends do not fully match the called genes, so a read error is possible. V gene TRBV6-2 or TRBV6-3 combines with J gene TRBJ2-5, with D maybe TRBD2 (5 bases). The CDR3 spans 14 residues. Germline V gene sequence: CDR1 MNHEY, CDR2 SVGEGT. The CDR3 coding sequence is TGTGCCAGCAGGCGGACTGTGCAACAAGAGACCCAGAACTTC. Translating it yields CASRRTVQQETQNF.

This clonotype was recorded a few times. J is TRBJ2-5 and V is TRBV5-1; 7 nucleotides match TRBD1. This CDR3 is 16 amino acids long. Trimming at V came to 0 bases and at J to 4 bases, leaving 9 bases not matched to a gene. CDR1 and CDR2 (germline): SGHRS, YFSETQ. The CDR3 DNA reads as TGCGCCAGCAGCTTGGGAGGGGGCCTGGTCGGAGAGACCCAGTACTTC. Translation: CASSLGGGLVGETQYF.

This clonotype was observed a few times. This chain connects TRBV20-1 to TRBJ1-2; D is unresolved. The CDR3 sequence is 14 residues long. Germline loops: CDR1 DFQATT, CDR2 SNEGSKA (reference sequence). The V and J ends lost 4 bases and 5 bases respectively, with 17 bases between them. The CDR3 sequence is CSAKDRGDPYGYTF. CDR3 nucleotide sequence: TGCAGTGCTAAAGATAGAGGTGATCCTTATGGCTACACCTTC.

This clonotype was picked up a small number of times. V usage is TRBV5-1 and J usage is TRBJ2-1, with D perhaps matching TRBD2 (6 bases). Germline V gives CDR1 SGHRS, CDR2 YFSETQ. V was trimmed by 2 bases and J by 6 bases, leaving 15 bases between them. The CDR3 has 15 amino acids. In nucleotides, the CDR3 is TGCGCCAGCAGCTTAGGTAGCGGCCTGGGCAATGAGCAGTTCTTC. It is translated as CASSLGSGLGNEQFF.

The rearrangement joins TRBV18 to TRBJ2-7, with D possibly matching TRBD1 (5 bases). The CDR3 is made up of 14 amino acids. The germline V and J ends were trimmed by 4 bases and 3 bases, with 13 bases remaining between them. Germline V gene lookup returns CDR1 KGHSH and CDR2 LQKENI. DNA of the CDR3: TGTGCCAGCTCACAAGGATTAGGGGACTACGAGCAGTACTTC. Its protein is CASSQGLGDYEQYF. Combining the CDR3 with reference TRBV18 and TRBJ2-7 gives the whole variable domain NAGVMQNPRHLVRRRGQEARLRCSPMKGHSHVYWYRQLPEEGLKFMVYLQKENIIDESGMPKERFSAEFPKEGPSILRIQQVVRGDSAAYFCASSQGLGDYEQYFGPGTRLTVT.

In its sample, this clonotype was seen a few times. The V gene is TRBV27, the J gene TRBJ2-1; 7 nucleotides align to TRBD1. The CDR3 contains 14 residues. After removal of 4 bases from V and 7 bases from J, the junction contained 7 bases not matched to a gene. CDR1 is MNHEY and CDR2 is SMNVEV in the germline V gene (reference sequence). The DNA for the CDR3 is TGTGCCAGCAGTTCTAGGGACAGCCTAAATGAGCAGTTCTTC. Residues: CASSSRDSLNEQFF.

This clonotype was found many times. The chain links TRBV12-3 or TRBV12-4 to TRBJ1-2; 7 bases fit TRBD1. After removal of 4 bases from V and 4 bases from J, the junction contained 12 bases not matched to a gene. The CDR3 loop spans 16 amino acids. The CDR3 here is CASSSLDRPGSYGYTF. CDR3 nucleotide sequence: TGTGCCAGCAGTTCCCTGGACAGGCCCGGGTCCTATGGCTACACCTTC.

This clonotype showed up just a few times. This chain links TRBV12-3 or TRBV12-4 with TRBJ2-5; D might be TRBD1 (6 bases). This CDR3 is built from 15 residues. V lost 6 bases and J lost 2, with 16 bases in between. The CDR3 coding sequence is TGTGCCAGCAGGGGATCGACAGGTTCACAAGAGACCCAGTACTTC. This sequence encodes CASRGSTGSQETQYF.

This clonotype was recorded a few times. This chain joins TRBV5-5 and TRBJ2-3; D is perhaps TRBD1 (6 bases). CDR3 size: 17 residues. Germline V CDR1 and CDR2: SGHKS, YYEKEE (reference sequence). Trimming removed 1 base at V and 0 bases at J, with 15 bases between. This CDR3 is CASSLSGAPSSTDTQYF. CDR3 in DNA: TGTGCCAGCAGCTTGTCAGGGGCCCCATCTAGCACAGATACGCAGTATTTT.

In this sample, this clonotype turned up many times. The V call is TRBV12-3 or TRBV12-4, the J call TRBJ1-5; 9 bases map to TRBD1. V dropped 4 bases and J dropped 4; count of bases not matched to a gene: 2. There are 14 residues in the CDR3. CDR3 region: CASSYGTGNQPQHF. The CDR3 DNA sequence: TGTGCCAGCAGTTATGGGACAGGGAATCAGCCCCAGCATTTT.

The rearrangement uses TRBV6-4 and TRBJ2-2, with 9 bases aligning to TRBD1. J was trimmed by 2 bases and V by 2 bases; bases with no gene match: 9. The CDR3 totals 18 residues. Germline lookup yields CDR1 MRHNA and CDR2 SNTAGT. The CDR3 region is CASSDVYRGPPNTGELFF. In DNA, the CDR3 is TGTGCCAGCAGTGACGTGTACAGGGGGCCTCCTAACACCGGGGAGCTGTTTTTT.

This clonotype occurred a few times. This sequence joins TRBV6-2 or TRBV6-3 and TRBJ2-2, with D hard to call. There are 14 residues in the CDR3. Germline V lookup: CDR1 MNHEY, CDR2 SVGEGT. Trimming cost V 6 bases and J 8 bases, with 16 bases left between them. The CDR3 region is CASSILQDRGELFF. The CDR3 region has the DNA TGTGCCAGCAGCATCCTCCAGGACCGAGGGGAGCTGTTTTTT.

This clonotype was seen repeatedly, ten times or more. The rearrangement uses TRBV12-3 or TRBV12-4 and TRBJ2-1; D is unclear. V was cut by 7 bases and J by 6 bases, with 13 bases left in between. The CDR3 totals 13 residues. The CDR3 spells CASMVRVGNEQFF. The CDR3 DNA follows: TGTGCCAGCATGGTTAGGGTAGGCAATGAGCAGTTCTTC.

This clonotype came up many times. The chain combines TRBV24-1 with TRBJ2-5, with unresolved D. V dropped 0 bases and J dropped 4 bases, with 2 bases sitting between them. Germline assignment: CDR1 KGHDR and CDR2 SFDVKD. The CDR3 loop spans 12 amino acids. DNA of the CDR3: TGTGCCACCAGTGATTTGACAGAGACCCAGTACTTC. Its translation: CATSDLTETQYF.

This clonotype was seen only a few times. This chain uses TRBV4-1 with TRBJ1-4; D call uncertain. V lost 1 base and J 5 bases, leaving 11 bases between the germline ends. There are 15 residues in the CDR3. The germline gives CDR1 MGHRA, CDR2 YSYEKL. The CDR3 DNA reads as TGCGCCAGCAGCCAAGGGCAGGTGGGGAATGAAAAACTGTTTTTT. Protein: CASSQGQVGNEKLFF.

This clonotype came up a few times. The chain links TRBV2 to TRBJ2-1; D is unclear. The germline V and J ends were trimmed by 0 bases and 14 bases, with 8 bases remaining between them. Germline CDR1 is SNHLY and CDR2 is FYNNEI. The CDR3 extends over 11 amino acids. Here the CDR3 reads CASSEAWREFF. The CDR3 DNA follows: TGTGCCAGCAGTGAAGCCTGGCGAGAGTTCTTC. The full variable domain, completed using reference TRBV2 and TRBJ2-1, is EPEVTQTPSHQVTQMGQEVILRCVPISNHLYFYWYRQILGQKVEFLVSFYNNEISEKSEIFDDQFSVERPDGSNFTLKIRSTKLEDSAMYFCASSEAWREFFGPGTRLTVL.

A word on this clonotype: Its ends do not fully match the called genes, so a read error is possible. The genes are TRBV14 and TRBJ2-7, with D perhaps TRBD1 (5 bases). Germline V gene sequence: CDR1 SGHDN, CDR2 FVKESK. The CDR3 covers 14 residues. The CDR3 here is CASSPAPTAYAQYF. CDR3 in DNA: TGTGCCAGCAGTCCTGCGCCGACAGCCTACGCGCAGTACTTC. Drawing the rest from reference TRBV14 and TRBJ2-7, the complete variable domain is EAGVTQFPSHSVIEKGQTVTLRCDPISGHDNLYWYRRVMGKEIKFLLHFVKESKQDESGMPNNRFLAERTGGTYSTLKVQPAELEDSGVYFCASSPAPTAYAQYFGPGTRLTVT.

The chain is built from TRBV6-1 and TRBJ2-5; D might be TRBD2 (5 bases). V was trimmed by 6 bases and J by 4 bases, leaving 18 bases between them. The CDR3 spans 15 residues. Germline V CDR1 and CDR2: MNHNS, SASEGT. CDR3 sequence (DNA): TGTGCCAGCAGCTGGACGCTCGGGGTGGGAGAGACCCAGTACTTC. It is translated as CASSWTLGVGETQYF.

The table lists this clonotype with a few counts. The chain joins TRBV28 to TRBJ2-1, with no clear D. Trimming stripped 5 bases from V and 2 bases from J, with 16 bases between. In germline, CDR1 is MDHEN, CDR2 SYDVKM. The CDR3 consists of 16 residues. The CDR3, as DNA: TGTGCCAGCAGTACCCACCGGGTCCGAGCCTACAATGAGCAGTTCTTC. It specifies CASSTHRVRAYNEQFF.

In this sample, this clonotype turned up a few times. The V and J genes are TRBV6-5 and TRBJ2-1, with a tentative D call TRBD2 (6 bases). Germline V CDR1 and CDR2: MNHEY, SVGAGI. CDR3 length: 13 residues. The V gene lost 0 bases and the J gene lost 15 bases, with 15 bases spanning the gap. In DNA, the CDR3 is TGTGCCAGCAGTTACTCGATGCGGGGTTATCGGTTCTTC. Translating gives CASSYSMRGYRFF.

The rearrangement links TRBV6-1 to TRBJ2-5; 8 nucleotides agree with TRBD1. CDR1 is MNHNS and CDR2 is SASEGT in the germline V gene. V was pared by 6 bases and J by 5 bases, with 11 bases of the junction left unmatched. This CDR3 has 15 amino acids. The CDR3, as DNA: TGTGCCAGCAGCCGAACGGGACAGGTAGCGGAGACCCAGTACTTC. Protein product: CASSRTGQVAETQYF.

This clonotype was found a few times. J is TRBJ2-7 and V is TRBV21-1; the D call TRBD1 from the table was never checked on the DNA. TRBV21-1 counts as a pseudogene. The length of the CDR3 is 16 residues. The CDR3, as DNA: TGTGCCAGCAGCAAAGTCCCATTAGGGGATACCTACGAGCAGTACTTC. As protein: CASSKVPLGDTYEQYF.

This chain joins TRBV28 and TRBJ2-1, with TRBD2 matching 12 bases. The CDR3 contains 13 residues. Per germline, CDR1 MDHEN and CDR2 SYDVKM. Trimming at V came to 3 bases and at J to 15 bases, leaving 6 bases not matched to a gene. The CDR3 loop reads CASSFFTSGGRFF. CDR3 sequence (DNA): TGTGCCAGCAGTTTCTTTACTAGCGGGGGGCGGTTCTTC.